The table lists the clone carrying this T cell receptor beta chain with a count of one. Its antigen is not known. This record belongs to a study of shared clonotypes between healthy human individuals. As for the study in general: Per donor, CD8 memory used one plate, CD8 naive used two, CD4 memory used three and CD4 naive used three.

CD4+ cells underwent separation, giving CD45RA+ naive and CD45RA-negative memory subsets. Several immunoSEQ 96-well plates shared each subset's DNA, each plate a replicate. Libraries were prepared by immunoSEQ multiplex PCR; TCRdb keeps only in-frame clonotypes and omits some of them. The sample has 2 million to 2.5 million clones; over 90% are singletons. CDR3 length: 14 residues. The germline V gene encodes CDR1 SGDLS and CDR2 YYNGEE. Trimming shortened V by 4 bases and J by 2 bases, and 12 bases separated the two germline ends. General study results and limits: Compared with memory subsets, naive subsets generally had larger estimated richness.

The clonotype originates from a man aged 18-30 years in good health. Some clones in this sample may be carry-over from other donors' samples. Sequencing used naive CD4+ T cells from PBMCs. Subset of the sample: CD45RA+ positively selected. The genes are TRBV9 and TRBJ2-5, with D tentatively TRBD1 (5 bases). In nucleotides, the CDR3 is TGTGCCAGCAGCCCGCGGACACTACAAGAGACCCAGTACTTC. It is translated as CASSPRTLQETQYF.